This T cell receptor beta chain was retrieved from a study of blood T cell repertoires in COVID-19. The CDR3 is 12 residues long. The V end was cut by 3 bases, the J end by 3 bases, with 9 bases between. Germline V gene sequence: CDR1 GTSNPN, CDR2 SVGIG (reference sequence). This clone came up once. Sequencing used immunoSEQ multiplex PCR; TCRdb keeps in-frame clones, though not all of them. The data show roughly 60,000 clones, approximately 86% seen once. This chain uses TRBV30 with TRBJ2-7; D call uncertain. The sequencing sample was made of peripheral blood. This receptor was identified in a man aged 35 to 55 with acute or convalescent COVID-19. The CDR3 DNA is TGTGCCTGGAGCCCCGCTAGCTACGAGCAGTACTTC. Translation gives CAWSPASYEQYF.